This T cell receptor (beta chain) stems from a study of T cell responses to AZD1222 COVID-19 vaccine. The overall study: Second doses were pooled across both intervals (about 4 or about 12 weeks).

The method was immunoSEQ multiplex PCR; TCRdb's version includes in-frame clones alone and lacks a portion of them. This repertoire shows 150,000 to 200,000 clones, around 92% found once; its top ten account for approximately 1.5%. Study-wide points: Spike as a whole was targeted by vaccine-associated CD4 TCRs, dominant at 160-218 and 743-854. Possibly, clonal diversity was underestimated; donors were largely white British and included more females.

This clone was found once. Its antigen remains unknown. This CDR3 is built from 15 residues. Germline V lookup: CDR1 KGHSY, CDR2 FQNENV. Between the trimmed V and J ends, which lost 0 bases and 3 bases, there was a span of 9 bases. This receptor was taken from an adult in good health. The chain is built from TRBV16 and TRBJ1-3; tentatively, D is TRBD1 (6 bases). The sequencing used peripheral blood, collected on day 0 of AZD1222 vaccination. Here the CDR3 DNA reads TGTGCCAGCAGCCAATCGGCAGGGGTTGGAAACACCATATATTTT. It translates to CASSQSAGVGNTIYF.